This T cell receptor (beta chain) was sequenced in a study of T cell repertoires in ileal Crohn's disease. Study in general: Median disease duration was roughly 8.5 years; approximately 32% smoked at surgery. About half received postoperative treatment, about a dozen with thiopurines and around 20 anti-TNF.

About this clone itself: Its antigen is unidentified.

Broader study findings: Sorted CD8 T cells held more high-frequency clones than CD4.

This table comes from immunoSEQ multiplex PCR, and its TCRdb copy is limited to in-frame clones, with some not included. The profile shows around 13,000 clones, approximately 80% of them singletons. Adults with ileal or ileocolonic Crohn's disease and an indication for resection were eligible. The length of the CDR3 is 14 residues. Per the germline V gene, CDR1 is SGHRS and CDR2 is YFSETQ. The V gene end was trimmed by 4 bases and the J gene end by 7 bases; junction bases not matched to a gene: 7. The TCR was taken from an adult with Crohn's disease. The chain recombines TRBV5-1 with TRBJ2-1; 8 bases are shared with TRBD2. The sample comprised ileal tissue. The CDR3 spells CASSAGLVGNEQFF. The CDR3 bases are TGCGCCAGCAGCGCGGGACTAGTTGGAAATGAGCAGTTCTTC.